These 21 T cell receptor beta chains came from one sample sequenced in a study of blood T cell repertoires in COVID-19. Using immunoSEQ multiplex PCR, the repertoire was profiled, and TCRdb retains in-frame clones only, with some absent. The table records 200,000 to 250,000 clones, more than 85% of them present only once. Specimen: PBMCs or T cells enriched from blood (not recorded which). The origin of the receptors is a young woman who had recovered from COVID-19.

The chain couples TRBV10-3 to TRBJ1-1; 12 bases fit TRBD1. The CDR3 has 16 residues. Per germline, CDR1 ENHRY and CDR2 SYGVKD. J gave up 5 bases and V 5 bases, and 9 bases lay outside the gene matches. The CDR3 here is CAISPGTGGGWTEAFF. CDR3 nucleotides: TGTGCCATCAGTCCCGGGACAGGGGGCGGGTGGACTGAAGCTTTCTTT.

The chain combines TRBV7-9 with TRBJ1-2; D might be TRBD1 (6 bases). The V gene's germline CDR1 is SEHNR and CDR2 FQNEAQ (reference sequence). V dropped 5 bases and J dropped 2 bases, with 12 bases sitting between them. The CDR3 consists of 14 residues. CDR3 amino acids: CASSDLTGNYGYTF. The CDR3 DNA is TGTGCCAGCAGCGACCTCACAGGGAACTATGGCTACACCTTC.

The chain uses TRBV5-1 and TRBJ2-7; D perhaps matches TRBD1 (5 bases). Trimming removed 4 bases at V and 3 bases at J, with 17 bases between. CDR3 length: 15 amino acids. The germline gives CDR1 SGHRS, CDR2 YFSETQ. This CDR3 reads CASSRTPKVGYEQYF. The CDR3 DNA follows: TGCGCCAGCAGCCGGACACCGAAAGTTGGCTACGAGCAGTACTTC.

CDR3 in amino acids: CASRPLAAGLTEAFF. The CDR3 nucleotides read TGTGCCAGCAGACCCCTGGCGGCAGGGCTCACTGAAGCTTTCTTT. V is TRBV2 and J is TRBJ1-1, with a possible D match to TRBD1 (5 bases). This CDR3 spans 15 amino acids. Germline loops: CDR1 SNHLY, CDR2 FYNNEI. V gave up 6 bases and J gave up 4 bases, with 18 bases separating them.

This chain joins TRBV6-6 and TRBJ1-1, with no clear D. V lost 4 bases and J lost 4, with 10 bases in between. The CDR3 is made up of 13 amino acids. The germline CDR1 and CDR2 sequences are MNHNY and SVGAGI (reference sequence). The CDR3, as DNA: TGTGCCAGCAGTTTTCGGGTGTTCACTGAAGCTTTCTTT. It yields the protein CASSFRVFTEAFF.

J is TRBJ1-3 and V is TRBV27; D not certain. Deletions cut 3 bases from V and 3 bases from J, with 6 bases between. The CDR3 length is 13 residues. Germline CDR1 reads MNHEY; CDR2 reads SMNVEV (reference sequence). The DNA for the CDR3 is TGTGCCAGCAGTTTTCGGGGTGGAAACACCATATATTTT. Encoded protein: CASSFRGGNTIYF.

This clone occurred a few times. This chain links TRBV28 with TRBJ1-6; D remains ambiguous. From germline, CDR1 is MDHEN and CDR2 SYDVKM. The CDR3 spans 15 residues. V lost 6 bases, J lost 11 bases, and 20 bases lay in between. CDR3 nucleotides: TGTGCCAGCAGCCCACCATGGGCGGGAGGGCCACCCCTCCACTTT. As protein: CASSPPWAGGPPLHF.

This sequence joins TRBV24-1 and TRBJ2-2; TRBD1 agrees at 10 bases. The CDR3 runs to 13 residues. CDR1 is KGHDR and CDR2 is SFDVKD in the germline V gene. With V trimmed by 11 bases and J by 4 bases, 3 bases remained unmatched. CDR3 amino acids: CAIRDRGTGELFF. The CDR3 DNA reads TGTGCCATCCGGGACAGGGGCACCGGGGAGCTGTTTTTT.

Only one count was recorded for this clone. V and J are TRBV4-3 and TRBJ1-1, with unresolved D. The CDR3 extends over 14 amino acids. V was trimmed by 0 bases and J by 2 bases, leaving 7 bases between them. CDR1 is LGHNA, CDR2 YSLEER, per germline. The CDR3 spells CASSQDYLNTEAFF. In DNA form, the CDR3 reads TGCGCCAGCAGCCAAGATTACCTAAACACTGAAGCTTTCTTT.

V usage is TRBV4-3 and J usage is TRBJ1-5, with TRBD1 as a possible D gene (5 bases). The germline CDR1 and CDR2 sequences are LGHNA and YSLEER. This CDR3 region has 16 residues. V dropped 0 bases and J dropped 7 bases, with 16 bases sitting between them. The CDR3 coding sequence is TGCGCCAGCAGCCAAGATGTGCCTTCAGGGCGGCAGCCCCAGCATTTT. Protein: CASSQDVPSGRQPQHF.

The V gene is TRBV28, the J gene TRBJ1-5; tentatively, D is TRBD1 (5 bases). This CDR3 has 14 residues. Germline CDR1 and CDR2: MDHEN and SYDVKM. Trimming pared 5 bases from V and 7 bases from J, leaving 15 bases between. In DNA form, the CDR3 reads TGTGCCAGCAGTCCCATCCGACAGTCCCAGCCCCAGCATTTT. Translation: CASSPIRQSQPQHF.

The table lists this clone with a few counts. This chain connects TRBV6-2 or TRBV6-3 to TRBJ1-1; D perhaps matches TRBD1 (6 bases). Germline loops: CDR1 MNHEY, CDR2 SVGEGT. Trimming took off 3 bases at V and 6 bases at J, with 23 bases between the two ends. The CDR3 has 17 residues. CDR3 nucleotide sequence: TGTGCCAGCAGTTATCTCCGCAATAGGGGAGGGGGGGCTGAAGCTTTCTTT. Its translation is CASSYLRNRGGGAEAFF.

In nucleotides, the CDR3 is TGTGCCTGGAGTCTGCGGGGGGCGCCCGATACGCAGTATTTT. Translated: CAWSLRGAPDTQYF. The chain couples TRBV30 to TRBJ2-3, with 8 bases identical to TRBD2. V lost 2 bases to trimming and J lost 6 bases; unmatched junction nucleotides: 7. The CDR3 totals 14 residues. Germline values: CDR1 GTSNPN, CDR2 SVGIG (reference sequence).

This sequence joins TRBV5-5 and TRBJ1-5; D ambiguous. The germline V gene encodes CDR1 SGHKS and CDR2 YYEKEE (reference sequence). Between the trimmed V and J ends, which lost 1 base and 6 bases, there was a span of 8 bases. The CDR3 spans 13 residues. The CDR3 spells CASSLQTGQPQHF. The DNA of the CDR3 is TGTGCCAGCAGCTTGCAGACGGGTCAGCCCCAGCATTTT.

This rearrangement joins TRBV19 to TRBJ2-7, with 9 bases identical to TRBD1. The trim removed 3 bases at V and 3 bases at J, leaving 15 bases unmatched. The length of the CDR3 is 18 residues. Germline V gives CDR1 LNHDA, CDR2 SQIVND (reference sequence). The CDR3 nucleotides are TGTGCCAGTAGTATGCAGGTCGGGGGACAGGGTTGGGACTACGAGCAGTACTTC. Translation gives CASSMQVGGQGWDYEQYF. The variable domain in full, with the rest retrieved from reference TRBV19 and TRBJ2-7, is DGGITQSPKYLFRKEGQNVTLSCEQNLNHDAMYWYRQDPGQGLRLIYYSQIVNDFQKGDIAEGYSVSREKKESFPLTVTSAQKNPTAFYLCASSMQVGGQGWDYEQYFGPGTRLTVT.

Only one count was recorded for this clone. The chain couples TRBV4-1 to TRBJ2-7; D perhaps matches TRBD1 (5 bases). The CDR3 loop spans 14 amino acids. V lost 2 bases to trimming and J lost 7 bases, with 15 bases between them. Germline loops: CDR1 MGHRA, CDR2 YSYEKL. The CDR3 nucleotides are TGCGCCAGCAGCCAAATGCCCACGCGACAGGAGCAGTACTTC. Its protein product is CASSQMPTRQEQYF.

The chain joins TRBV9 to TRBJ1-2, with D perhaps TRBD1 (5 bases). Germline V gives CDR1 SGDLS, CDR2 YYNGEE. Trimming removed 0 bases from V and 4 bases from J, with 13 bases in between. The length of the CDR3 is 15 residues. The CDR3 here is CASSVGTQGTYGYTF. The CDR3 nucleotides read TGTGCCAGCAGCGTAGGGACCCAGGGTACCTATGGCTACACCTTC.

J is TRBJ2-1 and V is TRBV6-6; D call uncertain. The CDR3 sequence is 14 residues long. Deletions cut 5 bases from V and 6 bases from J, with 14 bases between. Germline V gene lookup returns CDR1 MNHNY and CDR2 SVGAGI (reference sequence). This CDR3 is CASSRTMAGNEQFF. The CDR3 DNA follows: TGTGCCAGCAGTCGGACCATGGCAGGCAATGAGCAGTTCTTC.

This sequence joins TRBV5-1 and TRBJ2-3; possible D gene TRBD2, 6 bases. Germline V gene sequence: CDR1 SGHRS, CDR2 YFSETQ. The CDR3 sequence is 16 residues long. V was clipped by 0 bases and J by 3 bases, with 14 bases between them. CDR3: CASSLAGAERTDTQYF. CDR3 DNA: TGCGCCAGCAGCTTGGCGGGAGCAGAGAGGACAGATACGCAGTATTTT.

The chain recombines TRBV7-2 with TRBJ2-1; 9 bases align to TRBD2. Losses at the gene ends were 6 bases for V and 9 bases for J; bases not matched to a gene: 6. This CDR3 has 13 amino acids. Germline values: CDR1 SGHTA, CDR2 FQGNSA. The CDR3 bases are TGTGCCAGCAGAGGGACTAGCTTTACTGAGCAGTTCTTC. Translating it yields CASRGTSFTEQFF.

The chain is built from TRBV9 and TRBJ1-2; possibly TRBD1 for D (6 bases). V lost 2 bases and J lost 4, with 9 bases in between. This CDR3 comprises 13 residues. Germline-derived CDR1 and CDR2 are SGDLS and YYNGEE. The DNA of the CDR3 is TGTGCCAGCAGCGTTCAGGGGACCTATGGCTACACCTTC. Its protein is CASSVQGTYGYTF. Together with reference TRBV9 and TRBJ1-2, the CDR3 gives the full variable domain: DSGVTQTPKHLITATGQRVTLRCSPRSGDLSVYWYQQSLDQGLQFLIQYYNGEERAKGNILERFSAQQFPDLHSELNLSSLELGDSALYFCASSVQGTYGYTFGSGTRLTVV.